This T cell receptor beta chain appears in the sequencing data of a study of shared clonotypes between healthy human individuals. The overall study: The study enrolled a couple of women and three men aged 18 to 49.

The naive CD8 population came from CD45RO-negative cells selected for CCR7, without terminally differentiated effector memory CD45RA+ cells. The run depth of the assay was deep. Some clones are missing from TCRdb's copy, which holds only in-frame ones; the method was immunoSEQ multiplex PCR. The data show roughly 570,000 clones, with about 98% seen just once and 0.3% held by the top ten. General study results and limits: Generally, naive subsets (rather than memory subsets) showed larger estimated richness. Represented diversity (both genetic and exposure-history) was limited by the small number of donors.

On this clone itself: Antigen unknown.

This clonotype originated in a man under 40 in good health. Sequencing used naive CD8+ T cells sorted from blood.

CDR3 loop: CASSQNGRDTGELFF. In DNA, the CDR3 is TGCGCCAGCAGCCAAAACGGGAGGGACACCGGGGAGCTGTTTTTT. The chain employs TRBV4-1 and TRBJ2-2; TRBD2 matches at 8 bases. V shed 2 bases, J shed 3 bases, and the junction held 2 bases outside the gene matches. The CDR3 is made up of 15 amino acids. Germline V lookup: CDR1 MGHRA, CDR2 YSYEKL.